The present entry profiles one T cell receptor (beta chain) with its context. This clonotype was detected ten times or more. Its antigen is unknown. No much larger clone exists at a distance of one base, and base qualities are not known. This record comes from a study of spatial heterogeneity in lung cancer (dated by TCRdb to between 2017 and 2020). Broadly, across the study: The donors were 65 to 90 patients from the lung TRACERx cohort who had early-stage, untreated non-small cell lung cancer. Nonsynonymous mutation counts, determined by whole-exome sequencing of tumor tissue, were related to features of the TCR repertoire. In the raw uncorrected reads, each unique combination of TCR and UMI appeared more than ten times on average. Follow-up PBMC samples were sequenced whenever available, with a median time to follow-up of around 24 months after resection. In non-small cell lung cancer, the study quantitatively compared TCR alpha and beta repertoires across several tumor regions, matched nontumor lung, and blood. Both alpha and beta chains were TCR-sequenced in samples taken at surgery, namely 220 tumor regions, fewer than 80 matched nontumor lung samples and over 55 PBMC samples. Beta-chain transcripts were consistently detected in greater numbers than alpha-chain transcripts, which likely reflects a higher abundance of beta-chain transcripts.

General findings and caveats noted by the study authors: Ubiquitous expanded tumor TCRs showed up in blood more often at tumor resection than at routine follow-up. Additional single-cell paired TCR alpha and beta sequencing was considered necessary to confirm, at a functional level, the hypothesis that regional TCRs recognize regional mutations. Only 14 patients were included in the comparisons of baseline and follow-up blood repertoires.

The intended sense of this specimen's time point label: blood at routine non-recurrence follow-up after resection. Without any cell sorting, TCR sequencing was performed on whole RNA extracted either from tumor and nontumor lung tissue or from cryopreserved PBMC samples. A patient was chosen for TCR sequencing only when enough RNA was available from at least two tumor regions. Library preparation was by 5' RACE. Sequencing was carried out with a NextSeq 500. In the TCR library protocol, a unique molecular identifier was attached to each TCR cDNA molecule so that PCR and sequencing errors could be corrected. Processing in the source paper ran as follows. TCR identification, UMI-based error correction and CDR3 extraction were all carried out with Decombinator tools. Expanded TCRs were defined as those above a frequency of 2 per 1,000, corresponding to the top 1% of the tumor frequency distribution. Renyi diversity was calculated using the R vegan package after each repertoire was subsampled 100 times to 5,000 TCRs. CDR3 similarity networks were built from amino acid triplet string-kernel similarity, connecting CDR3s with pairwise similarity above 0.82. TCRdb's own reprocessing of the public reads used fastp at Q25 and MiXCR and kept productive beta chains. One record per CDR3 amino acid sequence lists the most common genes and DNA. TCRdb's processing, not the authors', yielded these V and J calls. The sample data list 100,000 to 120,000 distinct CDR3 sequences, and approximately 10% of these were observed just once. The top ten clones comprise around 24% of the sample.

The sequencing here drew on PBMCs, taken at follow-up. The sequence derives from a female donor with early-stage non-small cell lung cancer.

The sequenced DNA is TGTGCCAGCAGCCCCGCCCGGTGGTTTCAGACCTCTGGGGCCAACGTCCTGACTTTC. Its product reads: CASSPARWFQTSGANVLTF. The chain couples TRBV7-9 to TRBJ2-6, with the D gene too uncertain to name. Including cysteine and phenylalanine, the CDR3 has 19 amino acids. Only the CDR3 part of the read is kept: 57 bases, read in frame from the first base. A distance of 20 bases separates the germline ends of V and J, which lose 5 bases and 0 bases respectively. Based on the germline V gene (reference sequence), the CDR1 and CDR2 sequences are SEHNR and FQNEAQ.